The entry that follows covers one T cell receptor beta chain sequence. This sample was taken from a study of blood T cell repertoires in COVID-19. About the research overall: The cDNA or gDNA used as material had been derived from T cells, B-cell-depleted T cells, or PBMCs.

Assay used: immunoSEQ multiplex PCR; TCRdb lists only in-frame clones, some missing. Of about 18,000 clones in the sample, roughly 89% are singletons; the top ten hold 11%. CDR1 and CDR2 from the germline V gene are LNHDA and SQIVND (reference sequence). The ends were cut back, 1 base at V and 5 bases at J, with 8 bases in the middle. The CDR3 is made up of 13 amino acids. The sequencing sample was made of peripheral blood. The chain couples TRBV19 to TRBJ2-5; D possibly corresponds to TRBD1 (5 bases). The clonotype comes from a human donor in a cohort sampled during active COVID-19. CDR3 nucleotides: TGTGCCAGTAGTATAGTCCCAGGGGAGACCCAGTACTTC. It encodes CASSIVPGETQYF. Using reference TRBV19 and TRBJ2-5 for the parts outside the CDR3, the full variable domain is DGGITQSPKYLFRKEGQNVTLSCEQNLNHDAMYWYRQDPGQGLRLIYYSQIVNDFQKGDIAEGYSVSREKKESFPLTVTSAQKNPTAFYLCASSIVPGETQYFGPGTRLLVL.